This section outlines one T cell receptor beta chain sequence together with its context. Its antigen is undetermined. The sample belongs to a study of cytomegalovirus exposure and HLA in healthy donors. General study findings and limits: According to the study, around 180 TCR beta chains were cytomegalovirus-associated. Association of a missense DCLRE1C variant with TCR beta V- and J-gene trimming was reported in a later analysis. Common viral pathogens seemed to be connected with several of the most significant clusters, according to a later analysis.

The CDR3 sequence is 16 residues long. Germline V lookup: CDR1 SGHRS, CDR2 YFSETQ. V lost 3 bases and J 0 bases, leaving 16 bases between the germline ends. Vbeta (60) and Jbeta (13) primers were used in the PCR. TCRdb's table, derived via immunoSEQ multiplex PCR, lists solely in-frame clones and lacks some. The repertoire table contains 190,000 or so clones. The gene calls are TRBV5-1 and TRBJ2-7, with D possibly matching TRBD2 (6 bases). This sequence originates from a boy between 10 and 17 years old in good health and CMV-seronegative. The sequenced sample consisted of PBMCs. For the CDR3, the DNA is TGCGCCAGCAGCTCGGCTCGCGGGGCTCCCTCCTACGAGCAGTACTTC. Its translation: CASSSARGAPSYEQYF.